The 32 T cell receptor beta chains reported below all come from one sample, sequenced in a study of shared clonotypes between healthy human individuals. Assay: immunoSEQ multiplex PCR; the TCRdb copy retains only in-frame clones and omits some. Altogether approximately 2,300,000 clones are present, 85% to 95% being singletons, with the ten largest covering 0.3% to 0.45%. The sequenced sample consisted of naive CD4+ T cells from PBMCs. Subset here: CD45RA+ positively selected. All receptors come from a man aged 18 to 29 in good health. Some clones in this sample may be carry-over from other donors' samples.

This chain joins TRBV18 and TRBJ2-7, with TRBD2 identical over 12 bases. The J segment lost 0 bases and the V segment lost 3 bases, leaving 3 bases of the junction unmatched. Germline values: CDR1 KGHSH, CDR2 LQKENI. The CDR3 is 16 amino acids. CDR3 nucleotide sequence: TGTGCCAGCTCACCTGGACTAGCGGGAAACTCCTACGAGCAGTACTTC. Translating gives CASSPGLAGNSYEQYF.

On this clone: This CDR3 is also generated by other DNA sequences in the sample. This chain connects TRBV30 to TRBJ2-5; 15 bases map to TRBD2. The germline V gene encodes CDR1 GTSNPN and CDR2 SVGIG (reference sequence). CDR3 length equals 15 residues. The V segment lost 2 bases and the J segment 5 bases; nucleotides outside the gene matches: 3. CDR3: CAWSPGLAGGETQYF. In DNA, the CDR3 is TGTGCCTGGAGTCCGGGACTAGCGGGAGGTGAGACCCAGTACTTC. The variable domain in full, completed from reference TRBV30 and TRBJ2-5, reads SQTIHQWPATLVQPVGSPLSLECTVEGTSNPNLYWYRQAAGRGLQLLFYSVGIGQISSEVPQNLSASRPQDRQFILSSKKLLLSDSGFYLCAWSPGLAGGETQYFGPGTRLLVL.

The genes are TRBV4-1 and TRBJ2-7; 11 bases map to TRBD2. CDR1 MGHRA and CDR2 YSYEKL come from the germline V gene. This CDR3 is 15 amino acids long. The trim removed 4 bases at V and 3 bases at J, leaving 5 bases unmatched. DNA for the CDR3: TGCGCCAGCAGCCGTGCCGGGACTAGCGGCTACGAGCAGTACTTC. This encodes CASSRAGTSGYEQYF.

The chain links TRBV5-1 to TRBJ2-7; 11 bases are a match to TRBD2. Germline V lookup: CDR1 SGHRS, CDR2 YFSETQ. CDR3 size: 15 residues. V lost 1 base, J lost 4 bases, and 4 bases stayed unmatched. CDR3: CASSLIAGGRYEQYF. CDR3 bases: TGCGCCAGCAGCTTGATAGCGGGGGGGAGATACGAGCAGTACTTC.

As to this clone: Other DNA sequences from this sample encode an identical CDR3 as well. The gene calls are TRBV28 and TRBJ2-4; no clear D. V was shortened by 5 bases and J by 0 bases, with 2 bases between the two germline ends. Germline values: CDR1 MDHEN, CDR2 SYDVKM. The CDR3 consists of 12 residues. The DNA of the CDR3 is TGTGCCAGCAGTATAGCCAAAAACATTCAGTACTTC. Its translation: CASSIAKNIQYF.

CDR3 DNA: TGTGCCAGCAGTTTGCCCCAATCTAGCACAGATACGCAGTATTTT. Protein sequence: CASSLPQSSTDTQYF. The chain has TRBV28 and TRBJ2-3; the D is unclear. The CDR3 totals 15 residues. From germline, CDR1 is MDHEN and CDR2 SYDVKM. Between the trimmed V and J ends, which lost 3 bases and 0 bases, there was a span of 10 bases.

This chain connects TRBV30 to TRBJ1-5; weak D call: TRBD1 (5 bases). V shed 0 bases and J shed 5 bases, with 14 bases lying between them. CDR3 length equals 15 residues. Germline CDR1 is GTSNPN and CDR2 is SVGIG (reference sequence). As DNA, the CDR3 is TGTGCCTGGAGTGTCCCTGGGACCATCGATCAGCCCCAGCATTTT. This gives the protein CAWSVPGTIDQPQHF.

V and J are TRBV7-2 and TRBJ1-1, with a weak D call TRBD1 (5 bases). V was pared by 4 bases and J by 3 bases, with 21 bases between. This CDR3 contains 17 residues. The germline gives CDR1 SGHTA, CDR2 FQGNSA. The DNA for the CDR3 is TGTGCCAGCAGCTCGTTTCGCCCGGGGGTGGGCTACACTGAAGCTTTCTTT. Translation gives CASSSFRPGVGYTEAFF.

This chain links TRBV9 with TRBJ2-1; a possible D gene is TRBD2 (6 bases). This CDR3 has 15 residues. The V and J ends lost 4 bases and 7 bases respectively, with 18 bases between them. CDR1 is SGDLS, CDR2 YYNGEE, per germline. The CDR3 loop is CASSSSGGGSNEQFF. CDR3 DNA sequence: TGTGCCAGCAGCTCATCTGGGGGAGGATCGAATGAGCAGTTCTTC.

This chain joins TRBV7-7 and TRBJ1-1, with TRBD1 as a possible D gene (6 bases). The CDR3 runs 15 residues. Trimming cost V 5 bases and J 1 base, with 14 bases left between them. The V gene's germline CDR1 is SSHAT and CDR2 FNYEAQ (reference sequence). The CDR3 bases are TGTGCCAGCAGCGTACCTCAGGGGAGGAACACTGAAGCTTTCTTT. Translation gives CASSVPQGRNTEAFF.

DNA of the CDR3: TGTGCCAGCAGCTTGAGGAGCGGTGAGCAGTTCTTC. Its protein is CASSLRSGEQFF. The chain links TRBV5-8 to TRBJ2-1; possible D gene TRBD2, 5 bases. Germline assignment: CDR1 SGHTS and CDR2 YDEGEE. The CDR3 totals 12 residues. Trimming cost V 1 base and J 9 bases, with 8 bases left between them.

The rearrangement links TRBV29-1 to TRBJ1-1, with D maybe TRBD1 (5 bases). CDR1 and CDR2 (germline): SQVTM, ANQGSEA. The CDR3 length is 13 residues. Trimming removed 7 bases at V and 1 base at J, with 13 bases between. The CDR3 here is CSAGTGSNTEAFF. The CDR3 DNA is TGCAGCGCAGGGACGGGATCGAACACTGAAGCTTTCTTT.

This chain links TRBV7-2 with TRBJ2-3; 7 nucleotides align to TRBD2. The CDR3 length is 11 residues. Germline loops: CDR1 SGHTA, CDR2 FQGNSA. CDR3 residues: CGSGYTDTQYF. CDR3 DNA: TGTGGTAGCGGGTACACAGATACGCAGTATTTT.

This clone was observed a single time. This chain uses TRBV18 with TRBJ1-2; TRBD1 matches 12 bases. V lost 2 bases and J lost 5; bases outside the gene matches: 3. Germline V lookup: CDR1 KGHSH, CDR2 LQKENI. The CDR3 length is 15 residues. The CDR3 is CASSPSGQGAYGYTF. The CDR3 DNA reads as TGTGCCAGCTCACCATCGGGACAGGGGGCGTATGGCTACACCTTC.

In its sample, this clone was seen once. The chain employs TRBV6-1 and TRBJ1-3, with a tentative D call TRBD1 (5 bases). There are 15 residues in the CDR3. From germline, CDR1 is MNHNS and CDR2 SASEGT. The V and J ends lost 8 bases and 0 bases respectively, with 14 bases between them. CDR3: CASGYRDGSGNTIYF. DNA of the CDR3: TGTGCCAGCGGATACCGGGACGGCTCTGGAAACACCATATATTTT.

The genes are TRBV28 and TRBJ2-5; D call uncertain. CDR1 is MDHEN and CDR2 is SYDVKM in the germline V gene. The ends were cut back, 5 bases at V and 1 base at J, with 11 bases in the middle. The CDR3 is 14 amino acids. The CDR3 nucleotides are TGTGCCAGCAGTGACCATACACTCCAAGAGACCCAGTACTTC. It specifies CASSDHTLQETQYF.

This sequence joins TRBV27 and TRBJ2-7; D uncertain. V was pared by 6 bases and J by 3 bases, with 24 bases between. Germline CDR1 MNHEY, CDR2 SMNVEV (reference sequence). This CDR3 region has 17 residues. CDR3 sequence (DNA): TGTGCCAGCAGGGCCGAGGTCGGGCAGCCGACCTTCTACGAGCAGTACTTC. Its translation: CASRAEVGQPTFYEQYF.

CDR3 amino acids: CASSVDRGRRNEQYF. CDR3 DNA: TGTGCCAGCAGCGTTGACAGGGGGCGAAGGAACGAGCAGTACTTC. The chain uses TRBV2 and TRBJ2-7; 10 bases align to TRBD1. CDR1 and CDR2 (germline): SNHLY, FYNNEI. There are 15 residues in the CDR3. With 6 bases clipped from V and 5 bases from J, the junction kept 10 bases outside the gene matches.

The chain links TRBV5-1 to TRBJ2-1; 12 bases align to TRBD2. The CDR3 covers 18 residues. Losses at the gene ends were 2 bases for V and 9 bases for J; bases not matched to a gene: 15. Germline V lookup: CDR1 SGHRS, CDR2 YFSETQ. DNA for the CDR3: TGCGCCAGCAGCTTAGACTCACCGGGACTAGCGGGTGGTGCTGAGCAGTTCTTC. It translates to CASSLDSPGLAGGAEQFF.

The chain employs TRBV6-1 and TRBJ2-7; 9 bases align to TRBD2. V lost 5 bases to trimming and J lost 5 bases; unmatched junction nucleotides: 10. The CDR3 is made up of 15 amino acids. CDR1 and CDR2 from the germline V gene are MNHNS and SASEGT. CDR3 loop: CASSSAREGRHEQYF. In nucleotides, the CDR3 is TGTGCCAGCAGTTCCGCGCGGGAGGGCCGCCACGAGCAGTACTTC.

Points on this clone: The sample holds other DNA sequences that translate to the same CDR3. The chain carries TRBV6-5 and TRBJ2-4; D is undetermined. With 2 bases removed from V and 3 bases from J, the gap between germline ends came to 8 bases. Looked up from germline, CDR1 is MNHEY and CDR2 is SVGAGI. The CDR3 has 14 residues. The CDR3 region has the DNA TGTGCCAGCAGTTACCTGGGCAGCAAAAACATTCAGTACTTC. This codes for CASSYLGSKNIQYF.

The V gene is TRBV6-1, the J gene TRBJ2-7, with D possibly being TRBD1 (5 bases). Between the trimmed V and J ends, which lost 7 bases and 1 base, there was a span of 17 bases. Looked up from germline, CDR1 is MNHNS and CDR2 is SASEGT. The CDR3 has 15 residues. CDR3: CASILDQGWSYEQYF. CDR3 bases: TGTGCCAGCATCCTGGACCAGGGCTGGTCCTACGAGCAGTACTTC.

The rearrangement links TRBV28 to TRBJ2-7; D uncertain. This CDR3 has 11 residues. Germline V gene lookup returns CDR1 MDHEN and CDR2 SYDVKM. V gave up 8 bases and J gave up 6 bases, with 11 bases separating them. The CDR3 nucleotides read TGTGCCAGCGAGCAAGGGCCCGAGCAGTACTTC. It yields the protein CASEQGPEQYF.

The DNA of the CDR3 is TGTGCCAGCAGCTTGGGTTTCGGAGCGGGCACAGATACGCAGTATTTT. Amino acids: CASSLGFGAGTDTQYF. The gene calls are TRBV5-8 and TRBJ2-3; perhaps TRBD2 as D (5 bases). The CDR3 spans 16 residues. Trimming stripped 0 bases from V and 1 base from J, with 12 bases between. Germline lookup yields CDR1 SGHTS and CDR2 YDEGEE.

The V and J genes are TRBV19 and TRBJ2-7; the D call may be TRBD1 or TRBD2 (5 bases each). The CDR3 runs to 14 residues. V lost 4 bases and J lost 2, with 12 bases in between. Germline values: CDR1 LNHDA, CDR2 SQIVND (reference sequence). CDR3 bases: TGTGCCAGTAGTAACCGGGACCCACCCTACGAGCAGTACTTC. It codes for CASSNRDPPYEQYF.

In its sample, this clone was seen once. This rearrangement joins TRBV18 to TRBJ2-1; 8 positions match TRBD2. Looked up from germline, CDR1 is KGHSH and CDR2 is LQKENI. CDR3 size: 16 residues. The J segment lost 3 bases and the V segment lost 4 bases, leaving 8 bases of the junction unmatched. CDR3: CASSQLAGSDYNEQFF. CDR3 bases: TGTGCCAGCTCACAATTAGCGGGATCTGACTACAATGAGCAGTTCTTC.

V usage is TRBV29-1 and J usage is TRBJ2-7, with D maybe TRBD2 (6 bases). Trimming pared 7 bases from V and 3 bases from J, leaving 10 bases between. The germline gives CDR1 SQVTM, CDR2 ANQGSEA. The CDR3 length is 11 residues. In DNA, the CDR3 is TGCAGCGGACTAGAGGGCTACGAGCAGTACTTC. Protein: CSGLEGYEQYF.

This chain connects TRBV15 to TRBJ1-1; TRBD1 might be the D (6 bases). Per the germline V gene, CDR1 is LNHNV and CDR2 is YYDKDF (reference sequence). The CDR3 is 14 residues long. Trimming stripped 5 bases from V and 5 bases from J, with 15 bases between. Here the CDR3 DNA reads TGTGCCACCAGCGGAGGGGGTAAGAGGACTGAAGCTTTCTTT. Its translation is CATSGGGKRTEAFF.

The chain employs TRBV7-2 and TRBJ2-1; D gene uncertain. CDR3 length equals 15 residues. Deletions cut 4 bases from V and 0 bases from J, with 10 bases between. Per the germline V gene, CDR1 is SGHTA and CDR2 is FQGNSA. The CDR3 here is CASSSDGNSYNEQFF. CDR3 coding DNA: TGTGCCAGCAGCTCGGACGGAAACTCCTACAATGAGCAGTTCTTC.

The chain combines TRBV7-9 with TRBJ2-5; unclear D gene. The CDR3 has 15 residues. Deletions cut 2 bases from V and 5 bases from J, with 15 bases between. Germline V gene lookup returns CDR1 SEHNR and CDR2 FQNEAQ (reference sequence). The CDR3 protein is CASSLQGQKRETQYF. In DNA form, the CDR3 reads TGTGCCAGCAGCTTACAAGGCCAAAAAAGGGAGACCCAGTACTTC.

V gene TRBV7-9 combines with J gene TRBJ1-2; D uncertain. Germline values: CDR1 SEHNR, CDR2 FQNEAQ (reference sequence). V dropped 1 base and J dropped 8 bases, with 14 bases sitting between them. This CDR3 has 14 amino acids. CDR3 in amino acids: CASSLEGVSTGYTF. Written as DNA, the CDR3 is TGTGCCAGCAGCTTAGAAGGAGTCAGTACAGGCTACACCTTC.

The chain joins TRBV4-3 to TRBJ2-2, with 9 bases lining up with TRBD1. This CDR3 is 15 amino acids long. Germline CDR1 reads LGHNA; CDR2 reads YSLEER. Trimming took 6 bases from V and 4 from J; bases not matched to a gene: 6. Here the CDR3 DNA reads TGCGCCAGCAGACTACAGGGGGCGGGCACCGGGGAGCTGTTTTTT. Its protein product is CASRLQGAGTGELFF.